This T cell receptor (beta chain) was found in a study of cytomegalovirus exposure and HLA in healthy donors. Background on the study: The Caucasian-associated ancestry cluster held around 76% of 398 genotyped donors.

In this sample, this clone turned up a few times. Antigen specificity is unknown. Trimming pared 0 bases from V and 0 bases from J, leaving 10 bases between. This CDR3 is built from 16 residues. In germline, CDR1 is SGHAT, CDR2 FQNNGV. Amplification used 60 Vbeta primers and 13 Jbeta primers. Generated by immunoSEQ multiplex PCR, the TCRdb table keeps only in-frame clones and is missing some. The repertoire consists of about 160,000 clones, with about three fifths occurring once and the leading ten covering about 7.1%. Study-level points and caveats: In a later analysis, a genetic analysis reported fewer productive-TCR N-insertions in an Asian-associated ancestry cluster than the cohort average.

Sequenced input: PBMCs. This receptor was taken from a woman in her fifties or sixties in good health and CMV-seropositive. This chain links TRBV11-2 with TRBJ2-3; maybe TRBD2 (6 bases). CDR3 sequence: CASSLDWSGSTDTQYF. CDR3 in DNA: TGTGCCAGCAGCTTAGATTGGAGCGGGAGCACAGATACGCAGTATTTT. Full variable domain (remainder filled in from reference TRBV11-2 and TRBJ2-3): EAGVAQSPRYKIIEKRQSVAFWCNPISGHATLYWYQQILGQGPKLLIQFQNNGVVDDSQLPKDRFSAERLKGVDSTLKIQPAKLEDSAVYLCASSLDWSGSTDTQYFGPGTRLTVL.